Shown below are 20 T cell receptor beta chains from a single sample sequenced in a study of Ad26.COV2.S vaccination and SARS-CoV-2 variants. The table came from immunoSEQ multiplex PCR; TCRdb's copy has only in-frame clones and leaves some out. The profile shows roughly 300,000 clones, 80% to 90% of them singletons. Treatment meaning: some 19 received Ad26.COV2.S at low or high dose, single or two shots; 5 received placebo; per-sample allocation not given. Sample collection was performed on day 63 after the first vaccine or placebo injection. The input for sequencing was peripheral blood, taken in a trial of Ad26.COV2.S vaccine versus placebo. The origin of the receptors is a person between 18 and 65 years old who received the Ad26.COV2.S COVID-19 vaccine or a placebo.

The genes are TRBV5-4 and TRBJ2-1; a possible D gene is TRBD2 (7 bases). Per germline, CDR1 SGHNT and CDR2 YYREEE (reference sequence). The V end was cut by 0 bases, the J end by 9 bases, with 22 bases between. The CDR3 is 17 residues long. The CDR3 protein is CASSLGGRGRARGEQFF. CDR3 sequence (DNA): TGTGCCAGCAGCTTGGGGGGTAGGGGGAGGGCCAGAGGTGAGCAGTTCTTC.

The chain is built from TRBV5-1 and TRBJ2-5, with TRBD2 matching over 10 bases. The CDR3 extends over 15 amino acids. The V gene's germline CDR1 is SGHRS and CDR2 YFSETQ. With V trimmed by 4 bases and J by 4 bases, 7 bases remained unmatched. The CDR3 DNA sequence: TGCGCCAGCAGCCCCTTAGCGGGAGGCAGAGAGACCCAGTACTTC. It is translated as CASSPLAGGRETQYF.

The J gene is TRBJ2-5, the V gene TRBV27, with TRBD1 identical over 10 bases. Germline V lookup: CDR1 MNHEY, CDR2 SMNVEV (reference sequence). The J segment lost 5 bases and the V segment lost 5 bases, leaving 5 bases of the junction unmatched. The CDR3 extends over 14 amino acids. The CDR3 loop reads CASSRGQGVETQYF. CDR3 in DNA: TGTGCCAGCAGTAGAGGACAGGGGGTCGAGACCCAGTACTTC.

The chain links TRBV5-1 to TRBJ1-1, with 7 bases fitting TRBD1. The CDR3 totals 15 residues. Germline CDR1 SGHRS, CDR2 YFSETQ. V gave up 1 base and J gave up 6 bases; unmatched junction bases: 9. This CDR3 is CASSLRQDRHSEAFF. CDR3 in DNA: TGCGCCAGCAGCTTGAGGCAGGACAGGCACTCTGAAGCTTTCTTT.

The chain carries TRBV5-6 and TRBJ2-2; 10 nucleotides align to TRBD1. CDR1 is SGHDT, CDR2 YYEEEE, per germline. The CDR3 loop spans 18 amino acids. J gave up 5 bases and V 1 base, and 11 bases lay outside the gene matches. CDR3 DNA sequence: TGTGCCAGCAGCTTGTTGGAGGGACAGGGGATTGTAACCGGGGAGCTGTTTTTT. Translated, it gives CASSLLEGQGIVTGELFF. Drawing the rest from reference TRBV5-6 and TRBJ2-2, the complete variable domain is DAGVTQSPTHLIKTRGQQVTLRCSPKSGHDTVSWYQQALGQGPQFIFQYYEEEERQRGNFPDRFSGHQFPNYSSELNVNALLLGDSALYLCASSLLEGQGIVTGELFFGEGSRLTVL.

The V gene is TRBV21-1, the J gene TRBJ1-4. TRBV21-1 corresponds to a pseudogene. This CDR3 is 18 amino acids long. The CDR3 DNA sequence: TGTGCCAGCAGCAAGGGATGGGTCGTGGGGGGGACTAATGAAAAACTGTTTTTT. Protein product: CASSKGWVVGGTNEKLFF.

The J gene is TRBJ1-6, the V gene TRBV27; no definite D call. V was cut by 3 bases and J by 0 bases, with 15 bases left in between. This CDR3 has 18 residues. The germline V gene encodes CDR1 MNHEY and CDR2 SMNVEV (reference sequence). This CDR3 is CASSLVDPISSYNSPLHF. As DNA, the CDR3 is TGTGCCAGCAGTTTGGTCGACCCGATTAGCTCCTATAATTCACCCCTCCACTTT.

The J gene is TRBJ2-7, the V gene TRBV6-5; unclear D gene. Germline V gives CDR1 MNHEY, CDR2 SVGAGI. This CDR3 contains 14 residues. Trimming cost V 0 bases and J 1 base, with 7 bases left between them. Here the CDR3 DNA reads TGTGCCAGCAGTTACTCGGCCGGATCCTACGAGCAGTACTTC. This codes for CASSYSAGSYEQYF.

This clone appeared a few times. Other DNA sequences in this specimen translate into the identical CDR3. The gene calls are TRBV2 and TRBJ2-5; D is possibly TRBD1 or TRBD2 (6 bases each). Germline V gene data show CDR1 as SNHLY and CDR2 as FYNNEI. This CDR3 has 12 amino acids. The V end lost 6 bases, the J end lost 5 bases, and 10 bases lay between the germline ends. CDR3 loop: CASRGGLETQYF. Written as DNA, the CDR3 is TGTGCCAGCAGAGGGGGGCTCGAGACCCAGTACTTC.

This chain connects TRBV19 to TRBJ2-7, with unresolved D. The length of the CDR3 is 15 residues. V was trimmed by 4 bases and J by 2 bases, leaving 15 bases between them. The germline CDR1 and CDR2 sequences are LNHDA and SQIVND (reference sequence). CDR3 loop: CASSKGYTRTYEQYF. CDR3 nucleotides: TGTGCCAGTAGTAAGGGATATACCCGTACCTACGAGCAGTACTTC. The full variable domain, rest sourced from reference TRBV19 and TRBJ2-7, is DGGITQSPKYLFRKEGQNVTLSCEQNLNHDAMYWYRQDPGQGLRLIYYSQIVNDFQKGDIAEGYSVSREKKESFPLTVTSAQKNPTAFYLCASSKGYTRTYEQYFGPGTRLTVT.

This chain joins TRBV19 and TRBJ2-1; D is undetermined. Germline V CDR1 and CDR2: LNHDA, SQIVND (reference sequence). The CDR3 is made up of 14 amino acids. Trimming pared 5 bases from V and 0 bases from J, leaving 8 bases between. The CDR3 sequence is CASSVSSSYNEQFF. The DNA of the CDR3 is TGTGCCAGTAGTGTTTCTAGCTCCTACAATGAGCAGTTCTTC.

As DNA, the CDR3 is TGCGCCAGCATGTCCCCGGGGGACGGAACCTACGAGCAGTACTTC. Translated: CASMSPGDGTYEQYF. The chain carries TRBV4-1 and TRBJ2-7, with D tentatively TRBD2 (6 bases). This CDR3 is built from 15 residues. From germline, CDR1 is MGHRA and CDR2 YSYEKL. Trimming took off 7 bases at V and 2 bases at J, with 18 bases between the two ends.

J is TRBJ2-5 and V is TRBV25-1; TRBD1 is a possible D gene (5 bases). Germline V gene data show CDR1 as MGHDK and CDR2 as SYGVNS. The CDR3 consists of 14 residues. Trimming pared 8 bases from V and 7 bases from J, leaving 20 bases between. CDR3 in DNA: TGTGCCAGCGCCCCCCAGCCTCGCCAGGGGACCCAGTACTTC. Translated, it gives CASAPQPRQGTQYF.

The CDR3 loop reads CASSSTADSGANVLTF. CDR3 bases: TGTGCCAGCAGCTCTACCGCTGACTCTGGGGCCAACGTCCTGACTTTC. The rearrangement links TRBV7-3 to TRBJ2-6; D gene uncertain. V lost 4 bases and J 0 bases, leaving 10 bases between the germline ends. The CDR3 spans 16 residues. Germline V gene lookup returns CDR1 SGHTA and CDR2 FQGTGA.

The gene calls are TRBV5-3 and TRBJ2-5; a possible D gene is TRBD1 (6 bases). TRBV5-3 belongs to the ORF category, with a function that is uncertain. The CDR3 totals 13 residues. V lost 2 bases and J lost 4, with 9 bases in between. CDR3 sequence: CARSFQGRETQYF. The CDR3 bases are TGTGCCAGAAGCTTCCAGGGGCGAGAGACCCAGTACTTC.

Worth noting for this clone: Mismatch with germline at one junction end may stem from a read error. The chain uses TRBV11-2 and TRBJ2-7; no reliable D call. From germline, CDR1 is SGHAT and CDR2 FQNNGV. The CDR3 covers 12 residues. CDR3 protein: CASSLEQYPRHF. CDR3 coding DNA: TGTGCCAGCAGCTTAGAACAATACCCAAGACACTTC. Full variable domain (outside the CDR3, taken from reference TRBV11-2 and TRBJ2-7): EAGVAQSPRYKIIEKRQSVAFWCNPISGHATLYWYQQILGQGPKLLIQFQNNGVVDDSQLPKDRFSAERLKGVDSTLKIQPAKLEDSAVYLCASSLEQYPRHFGPGTRLTVT.

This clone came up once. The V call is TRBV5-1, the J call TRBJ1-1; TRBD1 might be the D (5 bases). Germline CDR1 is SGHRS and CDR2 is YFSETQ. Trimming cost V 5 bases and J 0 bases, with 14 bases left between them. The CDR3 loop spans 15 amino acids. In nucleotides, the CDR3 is TGCGCCAGCAGGGCCGGGACGGCGATGAACACTGAAGCTTTCTTT. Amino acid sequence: CASRAGTAMNTEAFF.

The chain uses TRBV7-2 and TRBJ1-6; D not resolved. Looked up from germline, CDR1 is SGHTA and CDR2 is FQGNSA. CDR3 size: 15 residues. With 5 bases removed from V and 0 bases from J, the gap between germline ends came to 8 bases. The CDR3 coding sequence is TGTGCCAGCAGCCCCCTAAGCTCCTATAATTCACCCCTCCACTTT. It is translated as CASSPLSSYNSPLHF.

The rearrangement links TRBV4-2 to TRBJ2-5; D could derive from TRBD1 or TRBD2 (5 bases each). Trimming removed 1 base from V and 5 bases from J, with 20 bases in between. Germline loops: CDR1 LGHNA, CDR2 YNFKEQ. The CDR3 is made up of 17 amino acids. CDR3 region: CASSQVGEGRLGETQYF. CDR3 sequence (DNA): TGTGCCAGCAGCCAAGTAGGTGAGGGGCGGTTGGGGGAGACCCAGTACTTC.

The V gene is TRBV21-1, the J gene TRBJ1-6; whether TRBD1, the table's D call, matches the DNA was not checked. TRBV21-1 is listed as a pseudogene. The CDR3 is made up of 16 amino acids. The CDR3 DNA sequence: TGTGCCAGCAGCTTCCCAATGGACAGGGCCCGATCACCCCTCCACTTT. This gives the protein CASSFPMDRARSPLHF.